This TCR beta chain is from a study of cytomegalovirus exposure and HLA in healthy donors. The CDR3 extends over 15 amino acids. The V gene lost 4 bases and the J gene lost 6 bases, with 19 bases spanning the gap. CDR1 and CDR2 from the germline V gene are SGDLS and YYNGEE. The primer mix had 60 Vbeta and 13 Jbeta primers. TCRdb's copy holds only in-frame clones and misses some; the assay was immunoSEQ multiplex PCR. The profile shows tens of thousands of clones, 80% to 90% of them singletons. The source material was PBMCs. This sequence was found in a woman between 25 and 40 years old in good health and CMV-seronegative. V usage is TRBV9 and J usage is TRBJ1-2; tentatively, D is TRBD1 (6 bases). CDR3 region: CASSPSGVPWDGYTF. The CDR3 DNA follows: TGTGCCAGCAGCCCCTCAGGGGTACCCTGGGATGGCTACACCTTC.